This TCR beta chain was observed in a study of T cell responses to AZD1222 COVID-19 vaccine. Clones were read by immunoSEQ multiplex PCR, and TCRdb kept only the in-frame ones, dropping some. The profile shows about 110,000 clones, 70% to 90% of them singletons. As for this clone: What it recognizes is unknown.

The analysis combined second doses at about 4 or about 12 weeks. Germline CDR1 and CDR2: MDHEN and SYDVKM. This CDR3 is 21 amino acids long. Deletions cut 2 bases from V and 2 bases from J, with 28 bases between. Study-wide points: Scientists sampled the repertoires only once the peak T cell response had passed.

The sequence was collected from an adult who received the AZD1222 COVID-19 vaccine. The chain recombines TRBV28 with TRBJ1-5; D may be TRBD1 (6 bases). The starting material was peripheral blood, obtained 28 days after the second AZD1222 dose. This chain's CDR3 is CASSLDPPGTSIGYGNQPQHF. The CDR3, as DNA: TGTGCCAGCAGTTTAGACCCACCCGGGACATCAATCGGTTACGGCAATCAGCCCCAGCATTTT.